These T cell receptor beta chains were read from a single sample in a study of beta chain features in type 1 diabetes. Sequencing was performed with immunoSEQ multiplex PCR; in TCRdb, only in-frame clones are kept and a portion is missing. The table records roughly 330,000 clones, around 10% of them present only once. Sequencing input: naive CD4+ T cells from blood. Source of these receptors: a woman aged 30 to 39 in good health. CDR3s include the opening cysteine and the closing phenylalanine or tryptophan. D genes are given only for firm matches. The size field is filled for only some rows; it gives once, few, many or a size class.

v_gene	j_gene	d_gene	abundance	CDR3nt	CDR3aa
TRBV5-1	TRBJ2-7	.	.	TGCGCCAGCACCGAGGGGACAAGTACCCACGAGCAGTACTTC	CASTEGTSTHEQYF
TRBV10-3	TRBJ2-1	.	few	TGTGCCATCAGTGAGGAGCGGAGCTACAATGAGCAGTTCTTC	CAISEERSYNEQFF
TRBV19	TRBJ2-7	.	.	TGTGCCAGTAGTATAGTAGCAGGGAACGACGAGCAGTACTTC	CASSIVAGNDEQYF
TRBV7-3	TRBJ1-1	.	few	TGTGCCAGCAGCCGCGGGGGGTCCCCAGGCACTGAAGCTTTCTTT	CASSRGGSPGTEAFF
TRBV7-6	TRBJ2-1	TRBD2	.	TGTGCCAGCAGCTGGCGGACTAGCGGTTCCTACAATGAGCAGTTCTTC	CASSWRTSGSYNEQFF
TRBV15	TRBJ1-1	.	.	TGTGCCACCAGCACAGGGATCCTCACTGAAGCTTTCTTT	CATSTGILTEAFF
TRBV7-2	TRBJ2-5	.	.	TGTGCCAGCAGCTTAGGCGGGGTAGGAGAGACCCAGTACTTC	CASSLGGVGETQYF
TRBV19	TRBJ1-5	.	few	TGTGCCAGTAGTATCCAGGGGTATCAGCCCCAGCATTTT	CASSIQGYQPQHF
TRBV7-7	TRBJ2-1	TRBD2	.	TGTGCTAGCAGCGGGGGACTAGCGGGATACAATGAGCAGTTCTTC	CASSGGLAGYNEQFF
TRBV18	TRBJ2-2	.	.	TGTGCCAGCTCACCTGACATGAACACCGGGGAGCTGTTTTTT	CASSPDMNTGELFF
TRBV7-8	TRBJ2-5	.	.	TGTGCCAGCAGCAGGGGCGGTAGGGAGACCCAGTACTTC	CASSRGGRETQYF
TRBV30	TRBJ1-5	TRBD1	.	TGTGCCTGGGGGAAGGGACAGGGAAGCAATCAGCCCCAGCATTTT	CAWGKGQGSNQPQHF
TRBV29-1	TRBJ2-5	TRBD2	few	TGCAGCGTTGGGGGACTAGCGGGAAGGTACCAAGAGACCCAGTACTTC	CSVGGLAGRYQETQYF
TRBV11-2	TRBJ2-7	.	.	TGTGCCAGCGCAGGGGGGAGCAGTCTATACGAGCAGTACTTC	CASAGGSSLYEQYF
TRBV2	TRBJ2-7	TRBD1	.	TGTGCCAGCACGGCGGCAGGGGGCTACGAGCAGTACTTC	CASTAAGGYEQYF
TRBV18	TRBJ1-5	.	few	TGTGCCAGCTCACGAACCGACAGCTTTGGGCTTTATAGCAATCAGCCCCAGCATTTT	CASSRTDSFGLYSNQPQHF
TRBV28	TRBJ1-1	TRBD1	.	TGTGCCAGCAGTTGGCAGGGGGACACTGAAGCTTTCTTT	CASSWQGDTEAFF
TRBV4-3	TRBJ1-5	.	few	TGCGCCAGCAGCCAAGATTTCGTTCAGCCCCAGCATTTT	CASSQDFVQPQHF
TRBV7-3	TRBJ2-1	TRBD1	.	TGTGCCAGCAGCTTTGGACAGGGGGACAATGAGCAGTTCTTC	CASSFGQGDNEQFF
TRBV5-4	TRBJ2-1	.	once	TGTGCCAGCAGCTTCAGACAGACGCGGTCCCAGCAGTTCTTC	CASSFRQTRSQQFF
TRBV4-3	TRBJ2-6	TRBD1	.	TGCGCCAGCAGCCCCCGCCTGGACAGGGGGTTTTTCGGCTCTGGGGCCAACGTCCTGACTTTC	CASSPRLDRGFFGSGANVLTF
TRBV7-3	TRBJ2-1	TRBD2	.	TGTGCCAGCAGCTTAGGTTGGGTTAGCGGGAACAATGAGCAGTTCTTC	CASSLGWVSGNNEQFF
TRBV9	TRBJ2-7	TRBD2	few	TGTGCCAGCAGCGCCGGCAGGACTAGCTACGAGCAGTACTTC	CASSAGRTSYEQYF
TRBV5-1	TRBJ2-1	.	.	TGCGCCAGCAACCCAACTCTCCAGGGGAACGGAAATGAGCAGTTCTTC	CASNPTLQGNGNEQFF
TRBV6-5	TRBJ1-2	TRBD1	.	TGTGCCAGCAGTCTGACAGGGGGCGGCTATGGCTACACCTTC	CASSLTGGGYGYTF
TRBV7-2	TRBJ2-7	TRBD2	.	TGTGCCAGCAGCCTGGAGGCGGGAGTCGGGCACGAGCAGTACTTC	CASSLEAGVGHEQYF
TRBV7-2	TRBJ2-3	.	.	TGTGCCAGCAGCTTAGACGTGGGACAGCAGTATTTT	CASSLDVGQQYF
TRBV2	TRBJ2-5	.	few	TGTGCCAGCAGTGAACGTGGGGGCTGGGTGGAGACCCAGTACTTC	CASSERGGWVETQYF
TRBV6-5	TRBJ2-1	TRBD2	.	TGTGCCAGCAGCCTCGCCCCTAGCGGGAGTAATGAGCAGTTCTTC	CASSLAPSGSNEQFF
TRBV7-2	TRBJ2-1	.	.	TGTGCCAGCAGCTTAGAACCCCCCAGAGAGCAGTTCTTC	CASSLEPPREQFF
TRBV14	TRBJ2-2	.	.	TGTGCCAGCAGCCGACAGGCAGGAACCGGGGAGCTGTTTTTT	CASSRQAGTGELFF
TRBV28	TRBJ2-2	.	few	TGTGCCAGCAGTTCCGAGGGTCCCGGGGAGCTGTTTTTT	CASSSEGPGELFF
TRBV7-2	TRBJ1-5	TRBD1	.	TGTGCCAGCAGCCCACCGGACAGGGACCATCAGCCCCAGCATTTT	CASSPPDRDHQPQHF
TRBV5-5	TRBJ2-7	.	.	TGTGCCAGCAGCTTTAGTGGGAGCGGAACCTTCTACGAGCAGTACTTC	CASSFSGSGTFYEQYF
TRBV30	TRBJ2-3	.	few	TGTGCCTGGAGTGTATGGCAGGGGATTAGCACAGATACGCAGTATTTT	CAWSVWQGISTDTQYF
TRBV7-2	TRBJ2-2	.	.	TGTGCCAGCAGCTTTGCGATCTTACCAAACACCGGGGAGCTGTTTTTT	CASSFAILPNTGELFF
TRBV9	TRBJ2-5	.	few	TGTGCCAGCAGCGTTGACCGGGGGAGGGAGACCCAGTACTTC	CASSVDRGRETQYF
TRBV7-9	TRBJ2-3	.	.	TGTGCCAGCAGCCCCCGACAGCGACCAGATACGCAGTATTTT	CASSPRQRPDTQYF
TRBV5-6	TRBJ2-5	.	few	TGTGCCAGCACCTTGGGTGGAAGCGGGGAGACCCAGTACTTC	CASTLGGSGETQYF
TRBV29-1	TRBJ2-1	.	few	TGCAGCGTTGACGCGGGAACATACAATGAGCAGTTCTTC	CSVDAGTYNEQFF
TRBV18	TRBJ2-7	.	.	TGTGCCAGCTTCGGAGGGCCCTACGAGCAGTACTTC	CASFGGPYEQYF
TRBV19	TRBJ2-1	TRBD2	few	TGTGCCAGTAGATCACTAGCGGGAGGGCCGACGATCGAGCAGTTCTTC	CASRSLAGGPTIEQFF
TRBV5-6	TRBJ1-2	.	few	TGTGCCAGCAGCTTGTACGGTCGGTCTGGCTACACCTTC	CASSLYGRSGYTF
TRBV7-2	TRBJ2-1	TRBD2	few	TGTGCCAGCAGCTTTCGTGCGGGAGTAAATGAGCAGTTCTTC	CASSFRAGVNEQFF
TRBV7-2	TRBJ2-7	TRBD1	few	TGTGCCAGCGGCAGCCGGGACAGTTCCTACGAGCAGTACTTC	CASGSRDSSYEQYF
TRBV7-3	TRBJ2-7	TRBD1	.	TGTGCCAGCAGTTCACAGGGGGCGTCCGAGCAGTACTTC	CASSSQGASEQYF
TRBV7-3	TRBJ2-1	.	.	TGTGCCAGCAGCTTAACGCAGTGGAATGAGCAGTTCTTC	CASSLTQWNEQFF
TRBV25-1	TRBJ2-2	TRBD1	.	TGTGCCAGCAGTCCCACGGTGGGACAGGGGTATCCCGGGGAGCTGTTTTTT	CASSPTVGQGYPGELFF
TRBV9	TRBJ2-7	TRBD2	few	TGTGCCAGCAGCCCGAGCGGGGTCTCCTACGAGCAGTACTTC	CASSPSGVSYEQYF
TRBV30	TRBJ1-1	.	.	TGTGCCTGGAGTGCCTGGGCCTTGAACACTGAAGCTTTCTTT	CAWSAWALNTEAFF
TRBV27	TRBJ2-7	TRBD2	few	TGTGCCAGCCGCCGGACTAGCGGTTCTGCTTTCTCCTACGAGCAGTACTTC	CASRRTSGSAFSYEQYF
TRBV29-1	TRBJ2-7	TRBD2	.	TGCAGCGTTGGAGGACTAGGGTCCTACGAGCAGTACTTC	CSVGGLGSYEQYF
TRBV19	TRBJ2-2	TRBD1	few	TGTGCCAGTAGATTCGACAGGGGTATCACCGGGGAGCTGTTTTTT	CASRFDRGITGELFF
TRBV18	TRBJ2-3	.	few	TGTGCCAGCAACTACGCTAGCACAGATACGCAGTATTTT	CASNYASTDTQYF
TRBV6-5	TRBJ2-7	TRBD1	once	TGTGCCAGCAGCTCAACAGGGGGCGGGTACGAGCAGTACTTC	CASSSTGGGYEQYF
TRBV18	TRBJ2-2	TRBD2	.	TGTGCCAGCTCACTGTCGTCGGGGGGCACCGGGGAGCTGTTTTTT	CASSLSSGGTGELFF
TRBV27	TRBJ2-7	TRBD1	few	TGTGCCAGCAGTTGGGGACAGGGGGCTTACGAGCAGTACTTC	CASSWGQGAYEQYF
TRBV19	TRBJ1-5	TRBD1	few	TGTGCCAGCAACAGGGGGTTAAATCAGCCCCAGCATTTT	CASNRGLNQPQHF
TRBV7-9	TRBJ2-1	.	.	TGTGCCAGCAGCTGGGAGCAGGAGCAGTTCTTC	CASSWEQEQFF
TRBV6-1	TRBJ2-7	.	.	TGTGCCAGCAGCTGGGGCCGCGGCCTCTCCTACGAGCAGTACTTC	CASSWGRGLSYEQYF